This section outlines one T cell receptor beta chain sequence together with its context. Its antigen is currently unknown. The data derive from a study of beta chain features in type 1 diabetes. Study-wide results and caveats: Shortening of TCRB CDR3s, moderate but significant, appeared in all four CD4+ subsets of Type 1 diabetes patients. Researchers cautioned that cDNA sequencing could over-represent cells with high TCR expression.

Expressed TCRB transcripts were sequenced after all isolated RNA was converted to cDNA. The assay was immunoSEQ multiplex PCR, and TCRdb's table has in-frame clones only and misses some. Of hundreds of thousands of clones in the sample, about an eighth are singletons; the top ten hold approximately 0.022%. The ends lost 8 bases at V and 0 bases at J; junction bases unmatched: 1. CDR1 GTSNPN and CDR2 SVGIG come from the germline V gene (reference sequence). The CDR3 totals 12 residues. The chain is built from TRBV30 and TRBJ1-1; 9 bases are a match to TRBD1. The receptor was isolated from a man aged 18 to 29 with type 1 diabetes. The source material was naive CD4+ T cells from blood. Here the CDR3 reads CARDRVNTEAFF. CDR3 sequence (DNA): TGTGCCAGGGACAGGGTGAACACTGAAGCTTTCTTT.